This T cell receptor beta chain was obtained from a study of cytomegalovirus exposure and HLA in healthy donors. Study-wide context: Earlier work reported approximately 110 million unique TCR beta sequences from 150 million to 200 million T cells.

Study results and limitations: Reportedly, diagnosis of cytomegalovirus status by the classifier showed high specificity and sensitivity. The study listed approximately 160 cytomegalovirus-associated TCR beta chains. Many donors carried some public TCRs, although rarity characterized most TCR sequences.

It was with 60 Vbeta and 13 Jbeta primers that the PCR ran. The data were produced by immunoSEQ multiplex PCR, yet TCRdb's version contains in-frame clones alone and is incomplete. The top ten hold more than 2.5% of the sample, which has approximately 81,000 clones, about 80% seen once. Notes on this clone: The antigen remains undetermined.

This receptor was obtained from a man aged 50 to 60 in good health and CMV-seropositive. Material: PBMCs.

CDR3 loop: CASSFAGTSGRGDTQYF. The CDR3 nucleotides read TGTGCCAGCAGCTTTGCCGGGACTAGCGGGAGAGGAGATACGCAGTATTTT. The rearrangement uses TRBV7-8 and TRBJ2-3; the match to TRBD2 covers 14 bases. CDR3 size: 17 residues. CDR1 is SGHVS, CDR2 FQNEAQ, per germline. V was pared by 3 bases and J by 5 bases, with 7 bases of the junction left unmatched.